These 20 T cell receptor beta chains were all obtained from the same sample, sequenced in a study of blood T cell repertoires in COVID-19. TCRdb's copy holds only in-frame clones and misses some; the assay was immunoSEQ multiplex PCR. Of about 320,000 clones in the sample, roughly 89% were seen once. Sequencing was performed on peripheral blood. The receptor set was obtained from a woman aged 25 to 39 with COVID-19, enrolled during active disease.

V and J are TRBV9 and TRBJ2-2; D possibly corresponds to TRBD1 (6 bases). Germline-derived CDR1 and CDR2 are SGDLS and YYNGEE. Trimming took off 4 bases at V and 7 bases at J, with 14 bases between the two ends. The CDR3 length is 14 residues. The CDR3 loop is CASSSQGTGGELFF. The DNA of the CDR3 is TGTGCCAGCAGCTCCCAGGGGACGGGCGGGGAGCTGTTTTTT. Looking up the rest from reference TRBV9 and TRBJ2-2 gives the full variable domain: DSGVTQTPKHLITATGQRVTLRCSPRSGDLSVYWYQQSLDQGLQFLIQYYNGEERAKGNILERFSAQQFPDLHSELNLSSLELGDSALYFCASSSQGTGGELFFGEGSRLTVL.

The chain recombines TRBV6-5 with TRBJ2-2; D uncertain. The germline gives CDR1 MNHEY, CDR2 SVGAGI. The CDR3 length is 14 residues. Deletions cut 0 bases from V and 6 bases from J, with 8 bases between. The CDR3, as DNA: TGTGCCAGCAGTTACTCCTCTCCCCCCGGGGAGCTGTTTTTT. This gives the protein CASSYSSPPGELFF.

V gene TRBV28 combines with J gene TRBJ1-6; D perhaps matches TRBD1 (5 bases). With 2 bases removed from V and 1 base from J, the gap between germline ends came to 6 bases. Germline V CDR1 and CDR2: MDHEN, SYDVKM. The CDR3 is made up of 15 amino acids. Here the CDR3 reads CASSLQGSYNSPLHF. CDR3 DNA sequence: TGTGCCAGCAGTTTACAGGGATCCTATAATTCACCCCTCCACTTT.

The chain employs TRBV6-5 and TRBJ2-3, with D possibly TRBD2 on 7 matching bases. Per germline, CDR1 MNHEY and CDR2 SVGAGI. The ends were cut back, 7 bases at V and 4 bases at J, with 18 bases in the middle. This CDR3 spans 15 amino acids. The CDR3 DNA reads as TGTGCCAGCAATATACAGGGAGGGGGGCCAGATACGCAGTATTTT. It specifies CASNIQGGGPDTQYF.

This clone showed up just a few times. This sequence joins TRBV12-5 and TRBJ1-6, with a weak D call TRBD1 (5 bases). This CDR3 is built from 14 residues. Germline V gene sequence: CDR1 LGHNT, CDR2 FRNRAP. The germline V and J ends were trimmed by 3 bases and 7 bases, with 10 bases remaining between them. CDR3 protein: CASGFPGENSPLHF. As DNA, the CDR3 is TGTGCTAGTGGTTTTCCGGGGGAGAATTCACCCCTCCACTTT.

The chain has TRBV7-2 and TRBJ1-4; perhaps TRBD1 as D (6 bases). Germline CDR1 is SGHTA and CDR2 is FQGNSA. The CDR3 extends over 15 amino acids. The V and J ends lost 5 bases and 4 bases respectively, with 14 bases between them. This CDR3 reads CASSIPGHLNEKLFF. The CDR3 nucleotides read TGTGCCAGCAGCATTCCGGGACACCTTAATGAAAAACTGTTTTTT.

This sequence joins TRBV9 and TRBJ1-5; 9 bases are shared with TRBD1. Germline CDR1 is SGDLS and CDR2 is YYNGEE. V trimming: 3 bases; J trimming: 3 bases; junction bases outside the gene matches: 10. The CDR3 totals 17 residues. CDR3 loop: CASSDEPGQGFNQPQHF. The CDR3 DNA reads TGTGCCAGCAGCGACGAGCCGGGACAGGGCTTCAATCAGCCCCAGCATTTT.

The chain links TRBV30 to TRBJ2-2; no definite D call. Trimming removed 4 bases from V and 7 bases from J, with 7 bases in between. Per the germline V gene, CDR1 is GTSNPN and CDR2 is SVGIG (reference sequence). CDR3 length: 11 amino acids. This CDR3 reads CAWTSFGELFF. CDR3 coding DNA: TGTGCCTGGACCTCTTTCGGGGAGCTGTTTTTT.

The chain has TRBV5-6 and TRBJ2-7; 7 nucleotides match TRBD2. Germline CDR1 and CDR2: SGHDT and YYEEEE. This CDR3 contains 13 residues. V shed 6 bases, J shed 0 bases, and the junction held 3 bases outside the gene matches. CDR3 nucleotide sequence: TGTGCCAGCAAGCGGGGAATCTCCTACGAGCAGTACTTC. The encoded protein is CASKRGISYEQYF.

This chain uses TRBV20-1 with TRBJ1-2, with D tentatively TRBD1 (5 bases). V lost 2 bases, J lost 6 bases, and 7 bases lay in between. The germline V gene has CDR1 DFQATT and CDR2 SNEGSKA (reference sequence). This CDR3 contains 11 residues. CDR3 nucleotides: TGCAGTGCTAGACAGGGTGATGGCTACACCTTC. The encoded protein is CSARQGDGYTF.

The genes are TRBV7-9 and TRBJ2-7; 8 bases are a match to TRBD2. V trimming: 4 bases; J trimming: 4 bases; junction bases outside the gene matches: 9. Germline V CDR1 and CDR2: SEHNR, FQNEAQ (reference sequence). The CDR3 spans 15 residues. The CDR3 is CASSYVTSETYEQYF. The CDR3 DNA reads TGTGCCAGCAGCTACGTGACTAGCGAAACTTACGAGCAGTACTTC. The full variable domain, in which reference TRBV7-9 and TRBJ2-7 provide the parts outside the CDR3, is DTGVSQNPRHKITKRGQNVTFRCDPISEHNRLYWYRQTLGQGPEFLTYFQNEAQLEKSRLLSDRFSAERPKGSFSTLEIQRTEQGDSAMYLCASSYVTSETYEQYFGPGTRLTVT.

This clone occurred once. The chain is built from TRBV25-1 and TRBJ1-5; D might be TRBD1 (5 bases). V was trimmed by 1 base and J by 2 bases, leaving 9 bases between them. Germline V CDR1 and CDR2: MGHDK, SYGVNS. The CDR3 contains 15 residues. As DNA, the CDR3 is TGTGCCAGCAGTGAATCCGGGGGGGGCAATCAGCCCCAGCATTTT. Amino acids: CASSESGGGNQPQHF.

The rearrangement uses TRBV27 and TRBJ1-1, with 7 bases lining up with TRBD1. The CDR3 contains 14 residues. V dropped 2 bases and J dropped 6; count of bases not matched to a gene: 6. The germline gives CDR1 MNHEY, CDR2 SMNVEV (reference sequence). The CDR3 region is CASSLGQGVPEAFF. The CDR3 coding sequence is TGTGCCAGCAGTTTAGGGCAGGGGGTCCCTGAAGCTTTCTTT.

This chain uses TRBV3-1 (or the pseudogene TRBV3-2) with TRBJ1-6, with unresolved D. This CDR3 contains 14 residues. V lost 2 bases and J 6 bases, leaving 8 bases between the germline ends. Per germline, CDR1 LGHDT and CDR2 YNNKEL (reference sequence). CDR3 sequence: CASSQSPRNSPLHF. DNA for the CDR3: TGTGCCAGCAGCCAAAGCCCCCGTAATTCACCCCTCCACTTT.

DNA of the CDR3: TGCGCCAGCACCACGACAGGGGGATTCACCGGGGAGCTGTTTTTT. Translating it yields CASTTTGGFTGELFF. The chain is built from TRBV5-1 and TRBJ2-2; the match to TRBD1 covers 9 bases. The junction had 7 bases not matched to a gene; V was cut back by 6 bases and J by 4 bases. This CDR3 region has 15 residues. Per germline, CDR1 SGHRS and CDR2 YFSETQ.

The chain is built from TRBV11-2 and TRBJ1-2; unclear D gene. CDR3 length: 14 amino acids. V gave up 1 base and J gave up 0 bases, with 6 bases separating them. Looked up from germline, CDR1 is SGHAT and CDR2 is FQNNGV. This CDR3 is CASSLAQANYGYTF. DNA of the CDR3: TGTGCCAGCAGCTTAGCGCAGGCTAACTATGGCTACACCTTC.

V usage is TRBV19 and J usage is TRBJ1-5; 7 bases match TRBD1. The length of the CDR3 is 15 residues. Germline V lookup: CDR1 LNHDA, CDR2 SQIVND (reference sequence). V was clipped by 3 bases and J by 7 bases; unmatched bases: 9. The DNA of the CDR3 is TGTGCCAGTAGTATCGGCCTGACAGGGAGGCAGCCCCAGCATTTT. Amino acid sequence: CASSIGLTGRQPQHF.

V is TRBV20-1 and J is TRBJ2-3; TRBD2 matches 7 bases. The ends lost 3 bases at V and 2 bases at J; junction bases unmatched: 11. From germline, CDR1 is DFQATT and CDR2 SNEGSKA (reference sequence). The CDR3 runs 16 residues. The CDR3 region is CSASHSKLADTDTQYF. The CDR3 coding sequence is TGCAGTGCTAGTCACAGTAAGCTAGCGGACACAGATACGCAGTATTTT.

In its sample, this clone was seen once. The chain couples TRBV5-1 to TRBJ2-7, with D hard to call. There are 13 residues in the CDR3. Germline V gene sequence: CDR1 SGHRS, CDR2 YFSETQ. Trimming cost V 0 bases and J 2 bases, with 6 bases left between them. The CDR3 sequence: CASSLGSTYEQYF. The DNA of the CDR3 is TGCGCCAGCAGCTTGGGTTCTACCTACGAGCAGTACTTC.

CDR3: CASSRGQPQHF. The CDR3 nucleotides read TGTGCCAGCAGTCGCGGGCAGCCCCAGCATTTT. The chain is built from TRBV28 and TRBJ1-5; no definite D call. The V and J ends lost 5 bases and 7 bases respectively, with 6 bases between them. Germline V gene lookup returns CDR1 MDHEN and CDR2 SYDVKM. The CDR3 extends over 11 amino acids.